This T cell receptor beta chain was sequenced in a study of control samples from healthy donors and cancer patients. Here immunoSEQ multiplex PCR was the method, and the copy in TCRdb shows in-frame clones only, minus some. This sample has 80,000 or so clones, with about 95% found just once. This CDR3 region has 13 residues. Germline V gives CDR1 SGHDT, CDR2 YYEEEE. The V end was cut by 2 bases, the J end by 3 bases, with 9 bases between. The sequenced material came from blood. The sequence was obtained from a woman in her thirties or forties in good health. This chain links TRBV5-6 with TRBJ2-7; D could derive from TRBD1 or TRBD2 (5 bases each). The CDR3 protein is CASSFGTLYEQYF. The CDR3 DNA reads as TGTGCCAGCAGCTTCGGGACCCTCTACGAGCAGTACTTC.